This is a list of T cell receptor beta chains from one sample in a study of control samples from healthy donors and cancer patients. Only in-frame clones appear in the TCRdb table, and some are missing; sequencing was by immunoSEQ multiplex PCR. The sample lists roughly 63,000 clones, around 90% occurring once. Sequencing was carried out using PBMCs. These receptor sequences come from a man in his sixties with colorectal cancer. Each CDR3 is given with its conserved first and last residue. Each record gives: clone size, V gene, D gene, J gene, CDR3 protein, CDR3 DNA. A D gene is named only where the DNA matches it firmly. Clone size appears in some rows only: once, few, many, or a class for an expanded clone.

>NA|TRBV5-5|NA|TRBJ1-3
CASSLGGRGGNTIYF
TGTGCCAGCAGCTTAGGGGGGCGAGGTGGAAACACCATATATTTT
>NA|TRBV2|NA|TRBJ1-5
CASSFPGNNQPQHF
TGTGCCAGCAGTTTCCCCGGGAACAATCAGCCCCAGCATTTT
>NA|TRBV19|TRBD1|TRBJ1-4
CASSTGQVNEKLFF
TGTGCCAGTAGTACGGGACAGGTTAATGAAAAACTGTTTTTT
>NA|TRBV5-4|TRBD2|TRBJ2-1
CASSSSGGSSYNEQFF
TGTGCCAGCAGCAGCAGCGGGGGAAGCTCCTACAATGAGCAGTTCTTC
>NA|TRBV6-5|TRBD2|TRBJ2-7
CASRRGGGQYEQYF
TGTGCCAGCAGACGGGGGGGAGGGCAGTACGAGCAGTACTTC
>NA|TRBV25-1|NA|TRBJ1-2
CASSERGDGYTF
TGTGCCAGCAGTGAGAGGGGAGATGGCTACACCTTC
>NA|TRBV3-1/TRBV3-2|TRBD2|TRBJ2-1
CASGSGGSYNEQFF
TGTGCCAGCGGTAGCGGGGGGTCCTACAATGAGCAGTTCTTC
>NA|TRBV7-2|TRBD1|TRBJ2-5
CASSLGRGLETQYF
TGTGCCAGCAGCTTAGGCAGGGGGCTGGAGACCCAGTACTTC
>NA|TRBV28|TRBD1|TRBJ2-7
CASSYDRGNTYEQYF
TGTGCCAGCAGTTACGACAGGGGAAACACCTACGAGCAGTACTTC
>NA|TRBV4-1|NA|TRBJ1-1
CASSLTVNTEAFF
TGCGCCAGCAGCCTCACAGTAAACACTGAAGCTTTCTTT
>NA|TRBV12-3/TRBV12-4|TRBD1|TRBJ1-2
CATGQGAFGYTF
TGTGCCACCGGACAGGGGGCTTTTGGCTACACCTTC
>NA|TRBV6-2/TRBV6-3|NA|TRBJ1-6
CASSYGERTESLPLHF
TGTGCCAGCAGTTACGGCGAGCGGACAGAAAGTCTCCCCCTCCACTTT
>few|TRBV7-3|TRBD2|TRBJ2-2
CASSLLAGDTGELFF
TGTGCCAGCAGCTTGCTAGCGGGGGATACCGGGGAGCTGTTTTTT
>NA|TRBV9|NA|TRBJ1-1
CASSVRAVGTEAFF
TGTGCCAGCAGCGTCCGGGCCGTTGGAACTGAAGCTTTCTTT
>NA|TRBV7-2|NA|TRBJ1-6
CASSLVVSPLHF
TGTGCCAGCAGCTTAGTTGTTTCACCCCTCCACTTT
>once|TRBV5-1|NA|TRBJ2-3
CASSFLQPGDTQYF
TGCGCCAGCAGCTTTTTACAGCCCGGTGATACGCAGTATTTT
>NA|TRBV5-1|TRBD1|TRBJ1-2
CASSLGGGQGINGYTF
TGCGCCAGCAGCTTGGGAGGCGGACAGGGTATAAATGGCTACACCTTC